Listed here are 10 T cell receptor beta chains from one sample, sequenced in a study of regulatory T cells in long-lasting Graves disease. Regarding time point: persistent/refractory GD, antithyroid drugs over 5 years with positive TRAb. Following extraction of RNA from PBMCs, that RNA was used to make the TCR library. Construction of the TCR beta libraries employed iRepertoire HTBI primers in conjunction with Arm-PCR of CDR3 regions. TCRdb re-analysed the multiplex PCR reads in MiXCR, keeping a single row per CDR3 protein. The sample holds about 430,000 distinct CDR3 sequences, around 20% seen once. Material: peripheral blood mononuclear cells (PBMCs), obtained when the disease was refractory, from a patient treated with antithyroid drugs. These receptors were obtained from a female donor with Graves disease.

This clonotype was observed at least ten times. The chain is built from TRBV28 and TRBJ2-1, with D unclear. The germline V and J ends were trimmed by 1 base and 8 bases, with 3 bases remaining between them. The CDR3 covers 11 residues. From germline, CDR1 is MDHEN and CDR2 SYDVKM. CDR3 sequence reads: CASSLLDEQFF. The CDR3 DNA is TGTGCCAGCAGTTTATTAGATGAGCAGTTCTTC.

Many counts were recorded for this clonotype. V and J are TRBV15 and TRBJ2-5; D is ambiguous. The CDR3 has 14 amino acids. Looked up from germline, CDR1 is LNHNV and CDR2 is YYDKDF (reference sequence). Trimming removed 0 bases from V and 3 bases from J, with 8 bases in between. The CDR3 spells CATSRDSREETQYF. The CDR3 bases are TGTGCCACCAGCAGAGATTCCAGAGAAGAGACCCAGTACTTC. Looking up the rest from reference TRBV15 and TRBJ2-5 gives the full variable domain: DAMVIQNPRYQVTQFGKPVTLSCSQTLNHNVMYWYQQKSSQAPKLLFHYYDKDFNNEADTPDNFQSRRPNTSFCFLDIRSPGLGDTAMYLCATSRDSREETQYFGPGTRLLVL.

This clonotype was detected ten times or more. V usage is TRBV12-3 or TRBV12-4 and J usage is TRBJ2-7; D is uncertain. Trimming took 3 bases from V and 5 from J, leaving 14 bases between them. CDR3 length equals 14 residues. Here the CDR3 DNA reads TGTGCCAGCAGTTTGGTGGGTCCGCCCCACGAGCAGTACTTC. The encoded protein is CASSLVGPPHEQYF.

There are many counts of this clonotype. V usage is TRBV6-5 and J usage is TRBJ1-5; possibly TRBD1 for D (5 bases). Germline V CDR1 and CDR2: MNHEY, SVGAGI. V dropped 2 bases and J dropped 1 base, with 9 bases sitting between them. This CDR3 region has 15 residues. CDR3 region: CASSYVRDSNQPQHF. CDR3 in DNA: TGTGCCAGCAGTTACGTCCGGGACAGCAATCAGCCCCAGCATTTT.

This clonotype has just a few counts. The chain uses TRBV18 and TRBJ1-2; tentatively, D is TRBD1 (6 bases). CDR3 length equals 14 residues. Germline V gene data show CDR1 as KGHSH and CDR2 as LQKENI. With 3 bases removed from V and 0 bases from J, the gap between germline ends came to 8 bases. The CDR3 region is CASSPRDTNYGYTF. The DNA for the CDR3 is TGTGCCAGCTCACCGAGGGACACTAACTATGGCTACACCTTC. The entire variable domain, with the rest obtained from reference TRBV18 and TRBJ1-2, is as follows: NAGVMQNPRHLVRRRGQEARLRCSPMKGHSHVYWYRQLPEEGLKFMVYLQKENIIDESGMPKERFSAEFPKEGPSILRIQQVVRGDSAAYFCASSPRDTNYGYTFGSGTRLTVV.

V is TRBV5-1 and J is TRBJ2-1; D is possibly TRBD1 (5 bases). This CDR3 is 16 amino acids long. Per germline, CDR1 SGHRS and CDR2 YFSETQ. V lost 0 bases and J lost 8, with 18 bases in between. CDR3 in DNA: TGCGCCAGCAGCTTGGAACAGGCCTTACGGGCGGATGAGCAGTTCTTC. Its translation is CASSLEQALRADEQFF.

With respect to this clonotype: Since a much larger clone is just one base distant, this may be a read error. CDR3 sequence reads: CASILDLMVGELFF. CDR3 bases: TGTGCCAGCATACTAGACTTGATGGTCGGGGAGCTGTTTTTT. The chain carries TRBV11-2 and TRBJ2-2, with D possibly TRBD2 on 5 matching bases. This CDR3 has 14 residues. Trimming removed 7 bases at V and 7 bases at J, with 16 bases between. The germline gives CDR1 SGHAT, CDR2 FQNNGV.

This clonotype was recorded at least ten times. J is TRBJ1-1 and V is TRBV28; TRBD1 might be the D (5 bases). The germline CDR1 and CDR2 sequences are MDHEN and SYDVKM. The CDR3 consists of 14 residues. Trimming left V 7 bases short and J 4 bases short, with 16 bases between. CDR3 nucleotides: TGTGCCAGCATCGCACGGGGCGACGGCACTGAAGCTTTCTTT. It encodes CASIARGDGTEAFF.

This clonotype was observed many times. The chain links TRBV7-9 to TRBJ1-2; 8 bases match TRBD1. V dropped 6 bases and J dropped 4; count of bases not matched to a gene: 4. The length of the CDR3 is 13 residues. Germline V gives CDR1 SEHNR, CDR2 FQNEAQ (reference sequence). CDR3 nucleotides: TGTGCCAGCAGTACAGGGGGAGGCTATGGCTACACCTTC. Encoded protein: CASSTGGGYGYTF.

The V call is TRBV20-1, the J call TRBJ2-5; 10 bases match TRBD1. The germline V gene encodes CDR1 DFQATT and CDR2 SNEGSKA (reference sequence). Trimming cost V 2 bases and J 6 bases; bases outside gene matches: 21. The CDR3 contains 19 residues. The CDR3 is CSARSSPGTGVEALQTQYF. In DNA form, the CDR3 reads TGCAGTGCTAGATCCAGTCCCGGGACAGGGGTAGAGGCCCTGCAGACCCAGTACTTC.